What follows describes a single T cell receptor beta chain. Sequencing of TCR beta was carried out in blood CD8+ and CD4+ T cells. These data come from a study of CD8 T cells in Susac syndrome. It was with random hexamers that 0.5 to 1 ug RNA was reverse transcribed. Multiplex PCR with immunoSEQ amplified the TCR beta CDR3 across 54 Vbeta and 13 Jbeta. Using its own MiXCR run on the immunoSEQ multiplex PCR reads, TCRdb lists one record per CDR3 protein. The sample includes around 300,000 distinct CDR3 sequences, 70% to 90% of them seen just once. The specimen sequenced was CD8+ T cells from PBMCs. This receptor was obtained from a human donor with multiple sclerosis.

In nucleotides, the CDR3 is TGCAGCGTTGAAGGGGACCCCTACGAGCAGTACTTC. Translating it yields CSVEGDPYEQYF. The gene calls are TRBV29-1 and TRBJ2-7; D assignment may be TRBD1 or TRBD2 (5 bases each). This CDR3 spans 12 amino acids. V was clipped by 1 base and J by 2 bases, with 6 bases between them. Germline loops: CDR1 SQVTM, CDR2 ANQGSEA.